This record looks at one T cell receptor (beta chain) sequence and its context. The data were obtained in a study of T cell changes during pregnancy in multiple sclerosis. V shed 4 bases and J shed 1 base, with 8 bases lying between them. CDR1 and CDR2 (germline): SGDLS, YYNGEE. There are 13 residues in the CDR3. Measured with immunoSEQ multiplex PCR; TCRdb has only the in-frame clones, and not every one. The sample holds under 50,000 clones, about 87% seen once. The sequenced sample was CD4+ T cells from peripheral blood mononuclear cells, obtained before pregnancy. The TCR was taken from a female donor with multiple sclerosis, enrolled in a pregnancy study. The chain employs TRBV9 and TRBJ1-1, with D possibly being TRBD1 (5 bases). CDR3 in DNA: TGTGCCAGCAGCTCTCAGGGGAACACTGAAGCTTTCTTT. This translates into CASSSQGNTEAFF.